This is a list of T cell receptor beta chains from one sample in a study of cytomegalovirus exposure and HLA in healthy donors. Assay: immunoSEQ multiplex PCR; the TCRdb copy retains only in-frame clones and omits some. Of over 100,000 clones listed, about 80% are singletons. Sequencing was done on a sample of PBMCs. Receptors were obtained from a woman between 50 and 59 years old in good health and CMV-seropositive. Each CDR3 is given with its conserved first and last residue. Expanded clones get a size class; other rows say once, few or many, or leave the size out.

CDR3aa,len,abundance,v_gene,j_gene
CASSSREGQPQHF,13,.,TRBV5-1,TRBJ1-5
CASSLGSGGASAQETQYF,18,.,TRBV5-1,TRBJ2-5
CASSLNGGIGTEAFF,15,.,TRBV5-1,TRBJ1-1
CASSFGTGGADTQYF,15,.,TRBV5-8,TRBJ2-3
CASSFHTGNTEAFF,14,.,TRBV7-9,TRBJ1-1
CASSSFSGGRETQYF,15,.,TRBV27,TRBJ2-5
CASTLRGGDTGELFF,15,.,TRBV5-1,TRBJ2-2
CASSLARVGNTEAFF,15,.,TRBV7-9,TRBJ1-1
CASRKGADNQPQHF,14,.,TRBV6-1,TRBJ1-5
CASTLGQNNSPLHF,14,.,TRBV6-6,TRBJ1-6
CASSNLAGFSNEQFF,15,.,TRBV6-5,TRBJ2-1
CAISDVLAGASYEQYF,16,few,TRBV10-3,TRBJ2-7
CASSFNRDGTQYF,13,.,TRBV5-8,.
CASSLLAGGQETQYF,15,.,TRBV7-7,TRBJ2-5
CASSLILGELFF,12,few,TRBV5-6,TRBJ2-2
CASRIRGGGATTGELFF,17,few,TRBV7-3,TRBJ2-2
CASSSGFYEQYF,12,.,TRBV7-9,.
CASSPGTSNKPGELFF,16,.,TRBV19,TRBJ2-2
CASSSGSYGYTF,12,few,TRBV2,TRBJ1-2
CASSPRGQVSYEQYF,15,.,TRBV6-5,TRBJ2-7
CASSPNQGREETQYF,15,.,TRBV18,TRBJ2-5
CASSLGLAGTDEQFF,15,.,TRBV7-3,TRBJ2-1
CSSSRSTSGGAGETQYF,17,.,TRBV7-9,TRBJ2-5
CASSQEAMEYEQYF,14,.,TRBV4-3,TRBJ2-7
CASSLGLNGELFF,13,few,TRBV11-2,TRBJ2-2
CASSFQADSGNTIYF,15,.,TRBV4-1,TRBJ1-3
CASSLVGGGQETQYF,15,.,TRBV11-2,TRBJ2-5
CASRLAGDTGELFF,14,once,TRBV19,TRBJ2-2
CASSYTRAGNTIYF,14,.,TRBV6-6,TRBJ1-3
CASSLGTGVSYEQYF,15,.,TRBV18,TRBJ2-7
CASSTLAGGLYEQYF,15,.,TRBV6-6,TRBJ2-7
CASSSAGWETQYF,13,.,TRBV7-9,TRBJ2-5
CASSALYEQYF,11,.,TRBV25-1,TRBJ2-7
CASSSEAVNEKLFF,14,.,TRBV2,TRBJ1-4
CASSLGGGGEETQYF,15,.,TRBV11-1,TRBJ2-5
CASSVDSGRVTEQFF,15,few,TRBV9,TRBJ2-1
CASSQDGTGKTNEQYF,16,once,TRBV4-3,TRBJ2-7
CASRQGADTQYF,12,.,TRBV6-1,TRBJ2-3
CAISEPSGGAGNEQFF,16,.,TRBV10-3,TRBJ2-1
CARASTDTQYF,11,few,TRBV19,TRBJ2-3
CASSSGLANEQFF,13,once,TRBV11-1,TRBJ2-1
CASSGTVGGPGLTEAFF,17,.,TRBV2,TRBJ1-1
CASSFSTSGSYEQYF,15,.,TRBV7-2,TRBJ2-7
CASSPRQGEDEQYF,14,.,TRBV5-1,.
CASRTGNGYEQYF,13,.,TRBV28,TRBJ2-7
CASSLEEATIGYTF,14,.,TRBV5-4,TRBJ1-2